This TCR beta chain derives from a study of T cell repertoires in cytomegalovirus infection. Study results and limitations: Summed public TCR beta family frequency identified CMV carriers bearing the relevant HLA.

The V and J ends lost 0 bases and 4 bases, in that order; junction bases with no gene match: 2. The CDR3 totals 15 residues. Germline CDR1 is LGHNA and CDR2 is YNFKEQ. Concerning this clonotype itself: The antigen remains unidentified.

A single record per CDR3 protein comes from TCRdb applying MiXCR to the reads. This table holds some 310,000 distinct CDR3 sequences, 20% to 25% found once. This receptor was taken from a human donor in good health (CMV status not recorded). Some clones in this sample may be carry-over from other donors' samples. The sample was cultured PBMCs, taken from culture after CMV antigen stimulation. This chain links TRBV4-2 with TRBJ2-5; TRBD2 matches at 10 bases. The CDR3 spells CASSQDSSGRETQYF. CDR3 sequence (DNA): TGTGCCAGCAGCCAAGATTCTAGCGGGAGAGAGACCCAGTACTTC.